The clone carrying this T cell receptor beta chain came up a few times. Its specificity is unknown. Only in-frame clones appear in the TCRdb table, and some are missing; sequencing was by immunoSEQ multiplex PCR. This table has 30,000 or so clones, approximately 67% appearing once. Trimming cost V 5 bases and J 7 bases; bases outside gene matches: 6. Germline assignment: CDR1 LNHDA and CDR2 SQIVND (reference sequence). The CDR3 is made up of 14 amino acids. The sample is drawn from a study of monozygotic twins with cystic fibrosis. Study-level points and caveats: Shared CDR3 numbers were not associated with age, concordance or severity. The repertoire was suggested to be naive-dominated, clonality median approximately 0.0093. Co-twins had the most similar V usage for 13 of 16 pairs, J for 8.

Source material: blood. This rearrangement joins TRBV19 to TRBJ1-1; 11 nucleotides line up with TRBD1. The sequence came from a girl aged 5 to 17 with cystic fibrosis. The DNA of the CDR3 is TGTGCCAGTAGTGAGGACAGGGGGCTCAATGAAGCTTTCTTT. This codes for CASSEDRGLNEAFF.